Detailed here is one TCR beta chain. Its target is unknown. The sample comes from a study of T cell responses to AZD1222 COVID-19 vaccine. Study-wide points: Vaccination with two AZD1222 doses was followed by a rise in Spike-specific TCR breadth and depth. Regions left unmutated in variants are reportedly the target of nearly half of spike-specific TCRs.

The method was immunoSEQ multiplex PCR; TCRdb's version includes in-frame clones alone and lacks a portion of them. The sample shows approximately 150,000 clones, roughly 90% of them seen only once. The CDR3 spans 11 residues. Per germline, CDR1 SNHLY and CDR2 FYNNEI. The V and J ends lost 4 bases and 4 bases respectively, with 4 bases between them. The J gene is TRBJ1-2, the V gene TRBV2, with no clear D. This sequence was found in an adult in good health. Sequenced material: peripheral blood, taken on day 0 of AZD1222 vaccination. In nucleotides, the CDR3 is TGTGCCAGCAGTGGGGGCTATGGCTACACCTTC. The encoded protein is CASSGGYGYTF.